These T cell receptor beta chains were read from a single sample in a study of metastatic and nonmetastatic thyroid tumors. TCRdb re-called the PCR reads with MiXCR. The table shows about 39,000 clones, with 15% to 20% occurring only once. Sequenced sample: blood. The receptors here all came from a female donor with papillary thyroid cancer or a benign thyroid nodule (not recorded which). Some clones in this sample may be carry-over from other donors' samples. Both conserved end residues are part of each CDR3. Each record gives: CDR3 length, V gene, CDR3 protein.

>12|TRBV6-1
CASSPGQGRYTF
>14|TRBV5-1
CASSPTGTTYEQYF
>16|TRBV28
CASSDLWTGYVATQYF
>15|TRBV9
CASSVETGSSETQYF
>13|TRBV7-8
CASSLMDTDTQYF
>14|TRBV5-1
CASSRADPLETQYF
>12|TRBV3-1
CASSHGDSRAFF
>14|TRBV2
CASFRDRDSYEQYF
>15|TRBV18
CASSPTGIGGYEQYF
>12|TRBV5-4
CASSFRAGEQYF
>12|TRBV20-1
CSASYTGDGYTF
>16|TRBV4-2
CASSQAEGTSGAEQYF
>16|TRBV6-5
CASSYLKTSGSYEQYF
>14|TRBV6-1
CASQWSVYTGELFF
>14|TRBV20-1
CSASAITSNQPQHF
>14|TRBV20-1
CSADDVAGLQTQYF
>14|TRBV12-3/TRBV12-4
CASSLNSYGETQYF
>16|TRBV7-2
CASSLASGTSGYEQYF
>14|TRBV5-1
CASSLEGQAGKLFF
>11|TRBV20-1
CSAGLADKQFF
>13|TRBV6-1
CAASGSSPYEQYF
>15|TRBV20-1
CSAAGPSGANSPLHF
>12|TRBV5-1
CASSLVGDTQYF
>15|TRBV7-2
CASSFSGRLLYEQYF
>18|TRBV5-1
CASSLLGTSGKGADTQYF
>11|TRBV2
CASSTGDEQYF